The clone carrying this T cell receptor (beta chain) was observed a few times. Its specificity is not known. TCRdb re-derived calls from the RT-PCR reads in MiXCR, one entry per CDR3 protein. Of 200,000 to 250,000 distinct CDR3 sequences in the sample, more than 10% were seen once. Trimming took 1 base from V and 3 from J, leaving 7 bases between them. The CDR3 sequence is 14 residues long. The data were taken from a study of response to subunit inactivated influenza vaccine. The study, taken as a whole, reports: The authors put forward the suggestion that each seasonal influenza vaccination may bring in only a limited number of new T cells.

The sequencing here drew on non-naive T cells sorted from PBMCs, taken 14 to 15 days before vaccination. The V call is TRBV12-3 or TRBV12-4, the J call TRBJ1-5; no clear D gene. The sequence was collected from a man over 45 who received an inactivated influenza vaccine. The CDR3 protein is CASSLGRINQPQHF. The CDR3 DNA sequence: TGTGCCAGCAGTTTAGGCCGGATCAATCAGCCCCAGCATTTT.